These 2 T cell receptor beta chains were all obtained from the same sample, sequenced in a study of T cell changes during pregnancy in multiple sclerosis (dated by TCRdb to between 2018 and 2020). The library relied on the immunoSEQ multiplex PCR assay. Held by TCRdb, this immuneACCESS table contains in-frame sequences only and omits some clones. Under half of the omission traces to an unresolved V gene where checked; the cause of the rest is unknown. The sample table shows approximately 32,000 clones, and more than 75% are seen once. About 5.2% of the sample rests with the top ten. The sequencing here drew on peripheral blood, taken in the third trimester of pregnancy. These receptors originate from a female donor in good health, enrolled as a control in a pregnancy study.

This chain uses TRBV5-1 with TRBJ2-7; 13 bases are a match to TRBD2. Germline CDR1 SGHRS, CDR2 YFSETQ. V dropped 3 bases and J dropped 2; count of bases not matched to a gene: 8. This CDR3 is built from 17 residues. The CDR3 here is CASSSRLAGGPAYEQYF. CDR3 coding DNA: TGCGCCAGCAGCTCAAGACTAGCGGGGGGTCCGGCCTACGAGCAGTACTTC.

This chain uses TRBV7-2 with TRBJ2-5; D not certain. V lost 1 base and J 10 bases, leaving 10 bases between the germline ends. Germline V gene sequence: CDR1 SGHTA, CDR2 FQGNSA. The CDR3 is made up of 12 amino acids. This CDR3 reads CASSLGLQSQYF. CDR3 nucleotide sequence: TGTGCCAGCAGCTTAGGGTTACAGAGCCAGTACTTC.